The 26 T cell receptor beta chains given below trace back to one sample, sequenced in a study of early T cells in non-severe SARS-CoV-2 infection. TCRdb re-derived calls from the 5' RACE reads in MiXCR, one entry per CDR3 protein. The table lists tens of thousands of distinct CDR3 sequences, roughly a tenth of them singletons. The sample here was whole blood, taken at baseline. Receptors originate from an adult who was a healthcare worker with PCR-confirmed SARS-CoV-2 infection or an uninfected control (not recorded which).

The rearrangement links TRBV7-2 to TRBJ2-2; 9 positions match TRBD1. This CDR3 has 16 amino acids. Germline assignment: CDR1 SGHTA and CDR2 FQGNSA. The J segment lost 6 bases and the V segment lost 5 bases, leaving 10 bases of the junction unmatched. The CDR3 region has the DNA TGTGCCAGCAGCAAACAACAGGGGGCGCGGGCCGGGGAGCTGTTTTTT. Translating gives CASSKQQGARAGELFF.

The chain employs TRBV6-5 and TRBJ2-1; TRBD1 agrees at 9 bases. CDR3 length: 16 amino acids. The germline gives CDR1 MNHEY, CDR2 SVGAGI. With 0 bases clipped from V and 4 bases from J, the junction kept 4 bases outside the gene matches. This CDR3 reads CASSYSRDRAYNEQFF. The CDR3 DNA is TGTGCCAGCAGTTACTCTAGGGACAGGGCTTACAATGAGCAGTTCTTC.

This clonotype was observed a few times. The chain has TRBV6-2 or TRBV6-3 and TRBJ2-2; D is ambiguous. Looked up from germline, CDR1 is MNHEY and CDR2 is SVGEGT. The V and J ends lost 4 bases and 4 bases respectively, with 10 bases between them. The CDR3 runs 14 residues. This chain's CDR3 is CASSLRWLTGELFF. The CDR3 nucleotides are TGTGCCAGCAGTTTACGTTGGCTCACCGGGGAGCTGTTTTTT.

This clonotype was picked up many times. The rearrangement uses TRBV5-4 and TRBJ1-1; D is unresolved. The CDR3 spans 15 residues. Trimming took 4 bases from V and 6 from J, leaving 19 bases between them. Germline values: CDR1 SGHNT, CDR2 YYREEE (reference sequence). The DNA for the CDR3 is TGTGCCAGCAGCCCCCCAGTCGGGCAGGTGGCTGAAGCTTTCTTT. Protein: CASSPPVGQVAEAFF.

The V and J genes are TRBV5-1 and TRBJ2-1; 8 positions match TRBD2. Germline V gene lookup returns CDR1 SGHRS and CDR2 YFSETQ. V dropped 0 bases and J dropped 4; count of bases not matched to a gene: 3. The CDR3 spans 15 residues. CDR3 loop: CASSLVAGLYNEQFF. The CDR3 DNA follows: TGCGCCAGCAGCTTGGTAGCGGGGCTATACAATGAGCAGTTCTTC. The whole variable domain, remainder taken from reference TRBV5-1 and TRBJ2-1, is KAGVTQTPRYLIKTRGQQVTLSCSPISGHRSVSWYQQTPGQGLQFLFEYFSETQRNKGNFPGRFSGRQFSNSRSEMNVSTLELGDSALYLCASSLVAGLYNEQFFGPGTRLTVL.

This chain connects TRBV19 to TRBJ2-1; D is uncertain. Trimming removed 5 bases at V and 8 bases at J, with 19 bases between. CDR3 length equals 15 residues. Germline CDR1 reads LNHDA; CDR2 reads SQIVND (reference sequence). This CDR3 is CASSPFQEAGHEQFF. CDR3 in DNA: TGTGCCAGTAGTCCTTTCCAGGAAGCAGGTCATGAGCAGTTCTTC. Complete variable domain (other parts from reference TRBV19 and TRBJ2-1): DGGITQSPKYLFRKEGQNVTLSCEQNLNHDAMYWYRQDPGQGLRLIYYSQIVNDFQKGDIAEGYSVSREKKESFPLTVTSAQKNPTAFYLCASSPFQEAGHEQFFGPGTRLTVL.

This sequence joins TRBV12-3 or TRBV12-4 and TRBJ1-1, with 7 bases aligning to TRBD1. CDR3 length: 15 amino acids. Trimming at V came to 6 bases and at J to 5 bases, leaving 12 bases not matched to a gene. CDR3 amino acids: CASRLDTGAGTEAFF. The CDR3 nucleotides are TGTGCCAGCAGGCTAGATACAGGGGCGGGGACTGAAGCTTTCTTT.

A few counts support this clonotype. The V and J genes are TRBV9 and TRBJ2-3; 10 positions match TRBD1. V lost 0 bases and J lost 3; bases outside the gene matches: 1. Germline V lookup: CDR1 SGDLS, CDR2 YYNGEE. This CDR3 spans 15 amino acids. Written as DNA, the CDR3 is TGTGCCAGCAGCGTAGCGGGACAGGGGACAGATACGCAGTATTTT. This sequence encodes CASSVAGQGTDTQYF.

This chain joins TRBV10-3 and TRBJ2-3, with D tentatively TRBD1 (5 bases). The germline V gene encodes CDR1 ENHRY and CDR2 SYGVKD. The CDR3 is 14 residues long. V was clipped by 4 bases and J by 6 bases, with 14 bases between them. CDR3: CAISGGRGDDTQYF. CDR3 DNA: TGTGCCATCAGTGGGGGAAGGGGTGACGATACGCAGTATTTT.

This clonotype was found once. The chain recombines TRBV5-1 with TRBJ2-3; D is uncertain. V was pared by 3 bases and J by 6 bases, with 11 bases between. The germline CDR1 and CDR2 sequences are SGHRS and YFSETQ. This CDR3 region has 13 residues. CDR3 protein: CASSSGPLDTQYF. The DNA for the CDR3 is TGCGCCAGCAGCTCCGGCCCTTTGGATACGCAGTATTTT.

The chain carries TRBV27 and TRBJ2-7, with D unclear. The germline V gene has CDR1 MNHEY and CDR2 SMNVEV (reference sequence). V was pared by 4 bases and J by 2 bases, with 12 bases between. The CDR3 extends over 14 amino acids. CDR3 nucleotide sequence: TGTGCCAGCAGTTCATGGGGATTGCCCTACGAGCAGTACTTC. Translated, it gives CASSSWGLPYEQYF.

This clonotype was found many times. CDR3 region: CASSYSVRGANVLTF. CDR3 DNA sequence: TGTGCCAGCAGTTACTCAGTTCGAGGGGCCAACGTCCTGACTTTC. The chain uses TRBV6-2 or TRBV6-3 and TRBJ2-6; D not certain. V was cut by 0 bases and J by 4 bases, with 7 bases left in between. The CDR3 length is 15 residues. Germline V gives CDR1 MNHEY, CDR2 SVGEGT.

This clonotype was seen many times. The chain joins TRBV5-1 to TRBJ2-5; 11 bases line up with TRBD2. Germline loops: CDR1 SGHRS, CDR2 YFSETQ. After removal of 0 bases from V and 5 bases from J, the junction contained 9 bases not matched to a gene. This CDR3 has 17 residues. The CDR3 spells CASSLAVTSGARETQYF. The DNA for the CDR3 is TGCGCCAGCAGCTTGGCCGTGACTAGCGGGGCGCGGGAGACCCAGTACTTC.

This clonotype was seen ten or more times. The chain carries TRBV12-3 or TRBV12-4 and TRBJ1-1, with 7 bases fitting TRBD1. V dropped 4 bases and J dropped 1; count of bases not matched to a gene: 0. The CDR3 extends over 13 amino acids. This CDR3 reads CASSWTGNTEAFF. In nucleotides, the CDR3 is TGTGCCAGCAGTTGGACAGGGAACACTGAAGCTTTCTTT.

The chain couples TRBV5-6 to TRBJ2-3; the match to TRBD2 covers 8 bases. CDR1 is SGHDT, CDR2 YYEEEE, per germline. The CDR3 is 15 residues long. Trimming cost V 4 bases and J 5 bases; bases outside gene matches: 9. The CDR3 here is CASSTPGLVVDTQYF. For the CDR3, the DNA is TGTGCCAGCAGCACTCCGGGACTAGTAGTAGATACGCAGTATTTT.

The chain is built from TRBV21-1 and TRBJ2-7; the table assigns TRBD2, which was not confirmed against the DNA. TRBV21-1 has pseudogene status. The CDR3 consists of 13 residues. The CDR3 loop is CATGGLLAYEQYF. The CDR3, as DNA: TGTGCCACCGGAGGGCTCCTGGCCTACGAGCAGTACTTC.

The chain is built from TRBV10-1 and TRBJ2-3, with D possibly matching TRBD1 (6 bases). Germline V gives CDR1 WNHNN, CDR2 SYGVQD (reference sequence). The germline V and J ends were trimmed by 0 bases and 7 bases, with 14 bases remaining between them. The CDR3 extends over 15 amino acids. CDR3 sequence (DNA): TGCGCCAGCAGTGAGTCCGTGGGGGCGGAAAATACGCAGTATTTT. This sequence encodes CASSESVGAENTQYF.

The chain employs TRBV20-1 and TRBJ2-7, with a possible D match to TRBD2 (5 bases). Trimming removed 3 bases from V and 2 bases from J, with 5 bases in between. Germline V gene lookup returns CDR1 DFQATT and CDR2 SNEGSKA (reference sequence). This CDR3 comprises 11 residues. CDR3 protein: CSASGTYEQYF. Here the CDR3 DNA reads TGCAGTGCTAGCGGGACCTACGAGCAGTACTTC.

This clonotype was picked up many times. This chain connects TRBV7-9 to TRBJ2-7; 12 bases are shared with TRBD2. Looked up from germline, CDR1 is SEHNR and CDR2 is FQNEAQ (reference sequence). The V and J ends lost 1 base and 5 bases, in that order; junction bases with no gene match: 3. This CDR3 has 15 amino acids. CDR3 sequence (DNA): TGTGCCAGCAGCTTAGGGACTAGCGGGGCTCACGAGCAGTACTTC. Protein sequence: CASSLGTSGAHEQYF. Based on the CDR3 plus reference TRBV7-9 and TRBJ2-7, the full variable domain is DTGVSQNPRHKITKRGQNVTFRCDPISEHNRLYWYRQTLGQGPEFLTYFQNEAQLEKSRLLSDRFSAERPKGSFSTLEIQRTEQGDSAMYLCASSLGTSGAHEQYFGPGTRLTVT.

The table lists this clonotype with many counts. The chain uses TRBV11-2 and TRBJ2-3; D unresolved. CDR3 size: 14 residues. Germline V gives CDR1 SGHAT, CDR2 FQNNGV. Between the trimmed V and J ends, which lost 6 bases and 0 bases, there was a span of 10 bases. The CDR3 nucleotides are TGTGCCAGCAGTTTTGGCCGGAGCACAGATACGCAGTATTTT. Translated: CASSFGRSTDTQYF.

This rearrangement joins TRBV2 to TRBJ2-7, with 8 bases matching TRBD1. Germline CDR1 and CDR2: SNHLY and FYNNEI. V lost 5 bases and J lost 0; bases outside the gene matches: 3. The CDR3 covers 14 residues. CDR3 DNA: TGTGCCAGCAGTAGGGACAGGTCCTCCTACGAGCAGTACTTC. Translated, it gives CASSRDRSSYEQYF.

In its sample, this clonotype was seen many times. The rearrangement joins TRBV11-2 to TRBJ2-7; D unclear. The CDR3 contains 14 residues. Germline V CDR1 and CDR2: SGHAT, FQNNGV. Trimming stripped 1 base from V and 2 bases from J, with 9 bases between. The CDR3: CASSLVQLAYEQYF. DNA for the CDR3: TGTGCCAGCAGCTTAGTACAGCTAGCCTACGAGCAGTACTTC.

A few counts support this clonotype. This chain uses TRBV27 with TRBJ2-2, with unresolved D. Germline CDR1 reads MNHEY; CDR2 reads SMNVEV (reference sequence). Deletions cut 3 bases from V and 6 bases from J, with 8 bases between. CDR3 length: 13 residues. CDR3 bases: TGTGCCAGCAGTTTCTTAGGATCCGGGGAGCTGTTTTTT. Protein: CASSFLGSGELFF.

This rearrangement joins TRBV27 to TRBJ2-2; 7 bases agree with TRBD1. The CDR3 loop spans 15 amino acids. Germline loops: CDR1 MNHEY, CDR2 SMNVEV (reference sequence). After removal of 5 bases from V and 6 bases from J, the junction contained 9 bases not matched to a gene. This CDR3 is CASSRRQGLAGELFF. CDR3 sequence (DNA): TGTGCCAGCAGTCGCCGACAGGGATTGGCCGGGGAGCTGTTTTTT.

This clonotype was seen many times. V usage is TRBV5-1 and J usage is TRBJ2-7; 11 nucleotides agree with TRBD1. Germline assignment: CDR1 SGHRS and CDR2 YFSETQ. The CDR3 length is 15 residues. Trimming removed 3 bases from V and 4 bases from J; junction bases left unmatched: 6. DNA of the CDR3: TGCGCCAGCAGCTCACCGGGACAGGGGGGTTACGAGCAGTACTTC. Encoded protein: CASSSPGQGGYEQYF.

In this sample, this clonotype turned up many times. This chain connects TRBV12-3 or TRBV12-4 to TRBJ2-5; D might be TRBD2 (6 bases). The CDR3 is 15 amino acids. Trimming removed 5 bases at V and 5 bases at J, with 18 bases between. The DNA for the CDR3 is TGTGCCAGCAGTCGCCGGGACTTGGGTTTGGAGACCCAGTACTTC. This sequence encodes CASSRRDLGLETQYF.